The 29 T cell receptor beta chains given below trace back to one sample, sequenced in a study of blood T cell repertoires in COVID-19. Sequencing was performed with immunoSEQ multiplex PCR; in TCRdb, only in-frame clones are kept and a portion is missing. This sample has around 350,000 clones; about 87% occur once, and the top ten carry less than 3.5%. Sequencing used peripheral blood. These receptors came from a human donor in a cohort sampled during active COVID-19.

With respect to this clone: This clone may be a read error of a much larger clone one base away. The V gene is TRBV6-2 or TRBV6-3, the J gene TRBJ2-3, with 9 bases identical to TRBD2. Germline assignment: CDR1 MNHEY and CDR2 SVGEGT. The trim removed 6 bases at V and 0 bases at J, leaving 4 bases unmatched. CDR3 size: 15 residues. The CDR3 sequence is CASSPGTSSTDTQYF. CDR3 coding DNA: TGTGCCAGCAGCCCCGGGACTAGCAGCACAGATACGCAGTATTTT.

V and J are TRBV1 and TRBJ1-5; the D call TRBD1 from the table was never checked on the DNA. TRBV1 is flagged as a pseudogene. This CDR3 is 19 amino acids long. Here the CDR3 reads CTSSPGPQNGTGYNQPQHF. The CDR3 coding sequence is TGCACCAGCAGCCCGGGGCCCCAAAACGGGACAGGGTACAATCAGCCCCAGCATTTT.

The rearrangement joins TRBV5-1 to TRBJ1-4; maybe TRBD1 (6 bases). Germline V gene data show CDR1 as SGHRS and CDR2 as YFSETQ. Trimming removed 3 bases from V and 8 bases from J, with 14 bases in between. The CDR3 sequence is 14 residues long. CDR3 sequence (DNA): TGCGCCAGCAGCTCTGACAGGCTGCAGGAAAAACTGTTTTTT. This encodes CASSSDRLQEKLFF.

The chain has TRBV7-6 and TRBJ2-3, with 7 bases fitting TRBD1. Germline V CDR1 and CDR2: SGHVS, FNYEAQ. Trimming cost V 2 bases and J 4 bases; bases outside gene matches: 6. This CDR3 is 15 amino acids long. This CDR3 reads CASSLNRGLPDTQYF. The CDR3 nucleotides read TGTGCCAGCAGCTTAAACAGGGGTTTACCAGATACGCAGTATTTT.

The CDR3 loop reads CASGSGSGGYEQYF. CDR3 nucleotides: TGTGCCAGCGGTAGCGGGAGTGGAGGGTACGAGCAGTACTTC. V usage is TRBV28 and J usage is TRBJ2-7; 9 nucleotides agree with TRBD2. This CDR3 has 14 residues. The junction had 9 bases not matched to a gene; V was cut back by 8 bases and J by 4 bases. Germline loops: CDR1 MDHEN, CDR2 SYDVKM.

The chain is built from TRBV3-1 (or the pseudogene TRBV3-2) and TRBJ2-1; TRBD2 aligns across 13 bases. This CDR3 has 19 amino acids. Looked up from germline, CDR1 is LGHDT and CDR2 is YNNKEL (reference sequence). The V and J ends lost 0 bases and 3 bases, in that order; junction bases with no gene match: 8. CDR3 residues: CASSQDELAGGSLYNEQFF. In DNA form, the CDR3 reads TGTGCCAGCAGCCAAGATGAACTAGCGGGGGGGAGCCTCTACAATGAGCAGTTCTTC.

The DNA of the CDR3 is TGTGCCAGTAGTTGGAGGGGGCCGAACACTGAAGCTTTCTTT. This gives the protein CASSWRGPNTEAFF. V gene TRBV19 combines with J gene TRBJ1-1; TRBD1 agrees at 7 bases. V was clipped by 5 bases and J by 1 base; unmatched bases: 4. CDR1 is LNHDA and CDR2 is SQIVND in the germline V gene (reference sequence). CDR3 length: 14 residues.

The chain uses TRBV6-2 or TRBV6-3 and TRBJ1-2; tentative D call: TRBD1 (6 bases). Germline V gene data show CDR1 as MNHEY and CDR2 as SVGEGT. Trimming removed 6 bases at V and 8 bases at J, with 25 bases between. The CDR3 extends over 16 amino acids. The CDR3 DNA is TGTGCCAGCAGCCCTACCGGGACAACCGTCAAGAGGGGCTACACCTTC. This sequence encodes CASSPTGTTVKRGYTF.

This chain joins TRBV30 and TRBJ1-6; TRBD1 aligns across 10 bases. The trim removed 5 bases at V and 5 bases at J, leaving 6 bases unmatched. CDR1 and CDR2 from the germline V gene are GTSNPN and SVGIG (reference sequence). There are 15 residues in the CDR3. DNA for the CDR3: TGTGCCTGGGGGCGAGGGACAGGGGATAATTCACCCCTCCACTTT. Translation: CAWGRGTGDNSPLHF.

V usage is TRBV28 and J usage is TRBJ1-6, with D hard to call. In germline, CDR1 is MDHEN, CDR2 SYDVKM. The CDR3 spans 13 residues. V was cut by 2 bases and J by 7 bases, with 6 bases left in between. The CDR3 DNA reads as TGTGCCAGCAGTTTAGAGAGAAATTCACCCCTCCACTTT. Translated, it gives CASSLERNSPLHF.

This clone was observed a handful of times. The chain couples TRBV6-4 to TRBJ2-7; TRBD1 agrees at 7 bases. Germline V gene data show CDR1 as MRHNA and CDR2 as SNTAGT. This CDR3 is 12 amino acids long. V was pared by 10 bases and J by 5 bases, with 8 bases of the junction left unmatched. DNA for the CDR3: TGTGCCACCCTAGACAGGGTACACGAGCAGTACTTC. Translation gives CATLDRVHEQYF.

The genes are TRBV5-8 and TRBJ1-6; D remains unclear. V lost 2 bases, J lost 7 bases, and 7 bases lay in between. The CDR3 runs to 13 residues. In germline, CDR1 is SGHTS, CDR2 YDEGEE. CDR3 bases: TGTGCCAGCAGCTTCAGGAGGAATTCACCCCTCCACTTT. Translated: CASSFRRNSPLHF.

This rearrangement joins TRBV6-6 to TRBJ1-2; D is undetermined. This CDR3 contains 14 residues. Trimming took off 2 bases at V and 6 bases at J, with 13 bases between the two ends. Germline V CDR1 and CDR2: MNHNY, SVGAGI (reference sequence). CDR3 loop: CASSYDHGRDGYTF. CDR3 in DNA: TGTGCCAGCAGTTACGACCACGGGAGGGATGGCTACACCTTC.

The chain uses TRBV2 and TRBJ2-1; 11 nucleotides line up with TRBD2. CDR1 and CDR2 (germline): SNHLY, FYNNEI. CDR3 length: 17 residues. V shed 2 bases, J shed 10 bases, and the junction held 13 bases outside the gene matches. In DNA form, the CDR3 reads TGTGCCAGCAGTGAAAACCCGCCAAGTAGCGGGAGGGAGGAGCAGTTCTTC. It codes for CASSENPPSSGREEQFF.

The J gene is TRBJ2-1, the V gene TRBV6-5; 12 positions agree with TRBD2. Germline lookup yields CDR1 MNHEY and CDR2 SVGAGI. The CDR3 is made up of 15 amino acids. V lost 6 bases to trimming and J lost 8 bases; unmatched junction nucleotides: 8. The CDR3 here is CASSRLAGERDEQFF. The CDR3 DNA sequence: TGTGCCAGCAGCCGACTAGCGGGAGAACGAGATGAGCAGTTCTTC.

The chain combines TRBV4-2 with TRBJ2-7; perhaps TRBD1 as D (5 bases). V was cut by 0 bases and J by 5 bases, with 14 bases left in between. Germline CDR1 and CDR2: LGHNA and YNFKEQ. The CDR3 spans 15 residues. The CDR3 loop is CASSQEGQGFHEQYF. The DNA of the CDR3 is TGTGCCAGCAGCCAAGAGGGGCAGGGTTTCCACGAGCAGTACTTC.

This rearrangement joins TRBV4-1 to TRBJ2-5; TRBD2 agrees at 9 bases. The germline V gene encodes CDR1 MGHRA and CDR2 YSYEKL. The CDR3 consists of 13 residues. J lost 3 bases, V lost 11 bases, and 7 bases had no gene match. DNA for the CDR3: TGCGCCTCCGGACTAGCGTATAAAGAGACCCAGTACTTC. This sequence encodes CASGLAYKETQYF.

The chain uses TRBV5-1 and TRBJ2-3; TRBD1 aligns across 7 bases. This CDR3 contains 15 residues. Germline CDR1 and CDR2: SGHRS and YFSETQ. V shed 4 bases and J 3 bases; nucleotides not matched to a gene: 8. As DNA, the CDR3 is TGCGCCAGCAGCCCCGACAGGGTTGAAACAGATACGCAGTATTTT. Its translation: CASSPDRVETDTQYF. The whole variable domain, remainder taken from reference TRBV5-1 and TRBJ2-3, is KAGVTQTPRYLIKTRGQQVTLSCSPISGHRSVSWYQQTPGQGLQFLFEYFSETQRNKGNFPGRFSGRQFSNSRSEMNVSTLELGDSALYLCASSPDRVETDTQYFGPGTRLTVL.

This sequence joins TRBV30 and TRBJ1-1, with 7 nucleotides matching TRBD1. This CDR3 spans 13 amino acids. Germline V gene lookup returns CDR1 GTSNPN and CDR2 SVGIG (reference sequence). V dropped 6 bases and J dropped 0; count of bases not matched to a gene: 4. CDR3 loop: CACPGQLNTEAFF. CDR3 DNA: TGTGCCTGCCCGGGACAGTTGAACACTGAAGCTTTCTTT.

The chain recombines TRBV19 with TRBJ1-2; TRBD1 aligns across 10 bases. Germline V gene data show CDR1 as LNHDA and CDR2 as SQIVND (reference sequence). Trimming at V came to 7 bases and at J to 1 base, leaving 6 bases not matched to a gene. This CDR3 has 15 residues. CDR3 residues: CASMRGTGVNYGYTF. CDR3 coding DNA: TGTGCCAGTATGCGGGGGACAGGGGTTAACTATGGCTACACCTTC.

This sequence joins TRBV6-6 and TRBJ2-7; possible D gene TRBD1, 6 bases. The germline gives CDR1 MNHNY, CDR2 SVGAGI (reference sequence). The germline V and J ends were trimmed by 7 bases and 3 bases, with 13 bases remaining between them. This CDR3 contains 13 residues. The CDR3 DNA is TGTGCCAGCACCCCCAGGACAGTCTACGAGCAGTACTTC. Its protein product is CASTPRTVYEQYF.

A few counts support this clone. The CDR3 region has the DNA TGCAGCGCCCAGGGGGACACCGGGGAGCTGTTTTTT. Protein: CSAQGDTGELFF. This chain uses TRBV29-1 with TRBJ2-2, with 7 bases fitting TRBD1. The ends lost 7 bases at V and 3 bases at J; junction bases unmatched: 2. The CDR3 consists of 12 residues. Germline lookup yields CDR1 SQVTM and CDR2 ANQGSEA.

The chain employs TRBV6-5 and TRBJ2-2; the match to TRBD1 covers 7 bases. Germline V gene lookup returns CDR1 MNHEY and CDR2 SVGAGI. V lost 7 bases and J lost 2; bases outside the gene matches: 7. This CDR3 has 15 residues. The chain's CDR3 is CASIRTGANTGELFF. The CDR3 nucleotides read TGTGCCAGCATCAGAACAGGGGCCAACACCGGGGAGCTGTTTTTT.

The chain is built from TRBV7-9 and TRBJ1-3; D is uncertain. The CDR3 contains 13 residues. Germline V gives CDR1 SEHNR, CDR2 FQNEAQ (reference sequence). The V end lost 4 bases, the J end lost 7 bases, and 11 bases lay between the germline ends. In DNA, the CDR3 is TGTGCCAGCAGCTCGAGCCCCCGGAACACCATATATTTT. Its translation is CASSSSPRNTIYF.

The J gene is TRBJ1-2, the V gene TRBV5-5; D not resolved. The CDR3 is 14 residues long. Trimming removed 4 bases from V and 4 bases from J, with 14 bases in between. Germline assignment: CDR1 SGHKS and CDR2 YYEKEE (reference sequence). CDR3 region: CASSPAGMVYGYTF. CDR3 nucleotide sequence: TGTGCCAGCAGCCCCGCAGGAATGGTCTATGGCTACACCTTC.

The chain carries TRBV19 and TRBJ2-7; TRBD2 aligns across 11 bases. This CDR3 is built from 16 residues. Germline V gives CDR1 LNHDA, CDR2 SQIVND (reference sequence). J was trimmed by 0 bases and V by 5 bases; bases with no gene match: 6. The CDR3 spells CASSAQTSGSSYEQYF. The CDR3, as DNA: TGTGCCAGTAGTGCGCAAACTAGCGGGAGCTCCTACGAGCAGTACTTC.

CDR3 in DNA: TGCGCCAGCAGCCAGGGACTAGCGGGAGGTGTAGATACGCAGTATTTT. Residues: CASSQGLAGGVDTQYF. The V call is TRBV4-1, the J call TRBJ2-3; TRBD2 matches 15 bases. CDR3 length: 16 amino acids. Germline assignment: CDR1 MGHRA and CDR2 YSYEKL. J lost 5 bases, V lost 3 bases, and 3 bases had no gene match.

V and J are TRBV11-3 and TRBJ2-1; tentative D call: TRBD1 (6 bases). The CDR3 consists of 17 residues. The germline gives CDR1 SGHNT, CDR2 YENEEA. The germline V and J ends were trimmed by 5 bases and 1 base, with 18 bases remaining between them. The CDR3 loop is CASSPRSGQGSYNEQFF. The CDR3 DNA follows: TGTGCCAGCAGCCCGCGTTCGGGACAAGGGTCCTACAATGAGCAGTTCTTC.

This clone has just one count. One end of the junction is discordant with germline, which a read error may explain. This chain uses TRBV7-7 with TRBJ2-5, with 10 bases that match TRBD1. Germline assignment: CDR1 SSHAT and CDR2 FNYEAQ (reference sequence). CDR3 length: 15 amino acids. CDR3 region: CASSWGQGREETQYF. DNA for the CDR3: TGTGCTAGCAGCTGGGGACAGGGGAGGGAGGAGACCCAGTACTTC.